Each of the 15 T cell receptor beta chains below was sequenced from the same sample in a study of beta chain features in type 1 diabetes (dated by TCRdb to the late 2010s). Summary of the overall study and its limitations: In all four CD4+ subsets, TCRB CDR3 length was moderately but significantly shorter in type 1 diabetes patients.

The library was prepared using the immunoSEQ multiplex PCR assay. The entire isolated RNA was reverse transcribed using the High Capacity cDNA Reverse Transcription Kit, and thus expressed TCRB transcripts were sequenced. TCRdb obtained this table from immuneACCESS and retained in-frame rearrangements with V and J assigned. These tables miss some clones; where compared with another copy, unresolved V genes account for less than half of the shortfall, and the remainder is unexplained. Across this sample there are some 160,000 clones, with about 9% seen only once. About 0.5% of the sample is in the top ten clones. These receptors have no known antigen. Input material: central memory CD4+ T cells from blood. These TCRs come from a woman in her late teens or twenties with type 1 diabetes.

This clone was found a few times. V gene TRBV14 combines with J gene TRBJ2-2, with D possibly TRBD2 on 5 matching bases. CDR3 length equals 18 residues. V lost 0 bases and J lost 3, with 17 bases in between. Germline values: CDR1 SGHDN, CDR2 FVKESK. The CDR3 spells CASSQESPISRDTGELFF. The CDR3 nucleotides read TGTGCCAGCAGCCAAGAGTCCCCCATATCGCGGGACACCGGGGAGCTGTTTTTT. The variable domain in full, completed from reference TRBV14 and TRBJ2-2, reads EAGVTQFPSHSVIEKGQTVTLRCDPISGHDNLYWYRRVMGKEIKFLLHFVKESKQDESGMPNNRFLAERTGGTYSTLKVQPAELEDSGVYFCASSQESPISRDTGELFFGEGSRLTVL.

This chain connects TRBV14 to TRBJ2-3, with D possibly being TRBD2 (7 bases). V lost 4 bases, J lost 2 bases, and 16 bases lay in between. Germline V gene lookup returns CDR1 SGHDN and CDR2 FVKESK. The CDR3 spans 16 residues. This chain's CDR3 is CASSPPKGGYTDTQYF. In nucleotides, the CDR3 is TGTGCCAGCAGCCCCCCGAAGGGGGGGTACACAGATACGCAGTATTTT.

This sequence joins TRBV11-2 and TRBJ2-7; 12 bases are a match to TRBD2. The germline V gene has CDR1 SGHAT and CDR2 FQNNGV. The CDR3 is 15 residues long. Germline trimming cut 5 bases from V and 3 bases from J; bases unmatched to any gene: 5. The DNA for the CDR3 is TGTGCCAGCAGCCCCGGACTAGCGGGGAACTACGAGCAGTACTTC. Translating gives CASSPGLAGNYEQYF. Full variable domain (rest looked up from reference TRBV11-2 and TRBJ2-7): EAGVAQSPRYKIIEKRQSVAFWCNPISGHATLYWYQQILGQGPKLLIQFQNNGVVDDSQLPKDRFSAERLKGVDSTLKIQPAKLEDSAVYLCASSPGLAGNYEQYFGPGTRLTVT.

As for this clone: Other DNA sequences in the sample encode the same CDR3. The chain joins TRBV5-1 to TRBJ2-1, with 8 bases fitting TRBD2. This CDR3 comprises 15 residues. Germline CDR1 SGHRS, CDR2 YFSETQ. With 0 bases clipped from V and 5 bases from J, the junction kept 4 bases outside the gene matches. CDR3 protein: CASSLAVAGNNEQFF. CDR3 nucleotide sequence: TGCGCCAGCAGCTTGGCGGTAGCGGGGAACAATGAGCAGTTCTTC.

In this sample, this clone turned up a few times. This chain uses TRBV5-1 with TRBJ1-6; 8 bases map to TRBD1. The germline CDR1 and CDR2 sequences are SGHRS and YFSETQ. The CDR3 is 14 amino acids. The V gene end was trimmed by 4 bases and the J gene end by 8 bases; junction bases not matched to a gene: 5. CDR3 sequence reads: CASSLGQEYSPLHF. The DNA for the CDR3 is TGCGCCAGCAGCCTGGGACAGGAGTATTCACCCCTCCACTTT.

Here the CDR3 reads CASSPLCRGKTYEQYF. The CDR3 DNA sequence: TGTGCCAGCAGTCCCTTGTGCAGGGGGAAGACCTACGAGCAGTACTTC. The chain is built from TRBV21-1 and TRBJ2-5; the D call TRBD1 from the table was never checked on the DNA. The J call may be faulty, since TRBJ2-7 better matches the DNA end. TRBV21-1 is classified as a pseudogene. CDR3 size: 16 residues.

This chain connects TRBV29-1 to TRBJ2-7, with 9 bases lining up with TRBD1. With 6 bases clipped from V and 5 bases from J, the junction kept 11 bases outside the gene matches. The germline V gene has CDR1 SQVTM and CDR2 ANQGSEA. The CDR3 contains 14 residues. The CDR3 protein is CSVGTGTGTNEQYF. CDR3 nucleotides: TGCAGCGTCGGAACCGGGACAGGGACTAACGAGCAGTACTTC.

The V gene is TRBV9, the J gene TRBJ2-1; possible D gene TRBD2, 6 bases. The V and J ends lost 5 bases and 5 bases respectively, with 17 bases between them. CDR1 SGDLS and CDR2 YYNGEE come from the germline V gene. The CDR3 contains 15 residues. CDR3: CASSSGQRVNNEQFF. CDR3 bases: TGTGCCAGCAGTAGTGGGCAGCGGGTAAACAATGAGCAGTTCTTC.

This clone was detected many times. The V and J genes are TRBV28 and TRBJ2-1; 8 positions agree with TRBD1. There are 14 residues in the CDR3. V lost 6 bases to trimming and J lost 10 bases; unmatched junction nucleotides: 11. Per germline, CDR1 MDHEN and CDR2 SYDVKM. The CDR3 DNA reads TGTGCCAGCAGCGGAGGACAGGGTCCTAGGGAGCAGTTCTTC. Its protein is CASSGGQGPREQFF.

The sample holds a few counts of this clone. The chain uses TRBV7-9 and TRBJ2-2, with TRBD1 matching over 9 bases. Germline values: CDR1 SEHNR, CDR2 FQNEAQ (reference sequence). J lost 5 bases, V lost 5 bases, and 6 bases had no gene match. The CDR3 is 15 amino acids. The CDR3 loop is CASSPQGAVTGELFF. The CDR3 nucleotides read TGTGCCAGCAGCCCACAGGGGGCGGTAACCGGGGAGCTGTTTTTT.

The rearrangement joins TRBV28 to TRBJ2-7; 8 bases fit TRBD2. The V segment lost 6 bases and the J segment 5 bases; nucleotides outside the gene matches: 15. Per germline, CDR1 MDHEN and CDR2 SYDVKM. The CDR3 length is 16 residues. CDR3 residues: CASSFPGAGGMNEQYF. The DNA of the CDR3 is TGTGCCAGCAGCTTCCCTGGGGCGGGAGGTATGAACGAGCAGTACTTC. Using reference TRBV28 and TRBJ2-7 for the parts outside the CDR3, the full variable domain is DVKVTQSSRYLVKRTGEKVFLECVQDMDHENMFWYRQDPGLGLRLIYFSYDVKMKEKGDIPEGYSVSREKKERFSLILESASTNQTSMYLCASSFPGAGGMNEQYFGPGTRLTVT.

The chain employs TRBV15 and TRBJ2-5, with D possibly matching TRBD1 (6 bases). V shed 0 bases and J shed 7 bases, with 6 bases lying between them. This CDR3 contains 12 residues. CDR1 and CDR2 (germline): LNHNV, YYDKDF (reference sequence). CDR3 loop: CATSREGGTQYF. CDR3 DNA sequence: TGTGCCACCAGCAGAGAAGGGGGGACCCAGTACTTC.

The chain has TRBV11-2 and TRBJ2-5; perhaps TRBD2 as D (5 bases). The V and J ends lost 8 bases and 4 bases respectively, with 8 bases between them. The CDR3 consists of 11 residues. Germline lookup yields CDR1 SGHAT and CDR2 FQNNGV. CDR3 in amino acids: CASGRGETQYF. The CDR3 region has the DNA TGTGCCAGCGGGAGAGGAGAGACCCAGTACTTC.

V usage is TRBV15 and J usage is TRBJ2-5; 8 bases fit TRBD1. The J segment lost 5 bases and the V segment lost 5 bases, leaving 7 bases of the junction unmatched. Germline assignment: CDR1 LNHNV and CDR2 YYDKDF (reference sequence). CDR3 length equals 14 residues. The DNA for the CDR3 is TGTGCCACCAGCGCCAGACAGGGGTGGGAGACCCAGTACTTC. Amino acid sequence: CATSARQGWETQYF.

This chain connects TRBV27 to TRBJ2-7, with D maybe TRBD1 (6 bases). The CDR3 is 14 amino acids. The V gene's germline CDR1 is MNHEY and CDR2 SMNVEV (reference sequence). Trimming stripped 6 bases from V and 5 bases from J, with 17 bases between. CDR3 region: CASRDSGSPHEQYF. CDR3 coding DNA: TGTGCCAGCAGGGACAGCGGATCTCCCCACGAGCAGTACTTC.